This T cell receptor (beta chain) derives from a study of PD-1 blockade in classical Hodgkin lymphoma. About the study: Once every 2 weeks, patients received intravenous nivolumab at 3 mg/kg. Study-level results: Patients who initiated nivolumab within 1 year of ASCT were excluded. With CD4+ cells, TCR diversity rose significantly by C4D1, but not with CD8+ cells. What caused the repertoire differences, perhaps disease activity or prior therapy, remains undefined.

CDR1 and CDR2 from the germline V gene are MNHEY and SMNVEV (reference sequence). Trimming shortened V by 4 bases and J by 3 bases, and 9 bases separated the two germline ends. The CDR3 covers 13 residues. The time point: cycle 4 day 1 (C4D1), after around six weeks of nivolumab. Every patient was affected by relapse after autologous stem cell transplantation, while exposure to brentuximab vedotin was not uniform. A word on this clone: The target antigen is unknown.

Generated by immunoSEQ multiplex PCR, the TCRdb table keeps only in-frame clones and is missing some. Altogether roughly 20,000 clones are present, about 73% being singletons, with the ten largest covering about 19%. The chain links TRBV27 to TRBJ1-1; D is possibly TRBD1 (6 bases). The receptor was derived from a human donor with classical Hodgkin lymphoma. The starting material was peripheral blood mononuclear cells (PBMCs), obtained before the fourth cycle of nivolumab. The DNA of the CDR3 is TGTGCCAGCAGTTGGGGGCAAGACACTGAAGCTTTCTTT. Protein: CASSWGQDTEAFF.